This T cell receptor beta chain was sequenced for a study of CD8 T cells in Susac syndrome. It was with random hexamers that roughly 0.45 to 1 ug RNA was reverse transcribed. TCRdb reprocessed the immunoSEQ multiplex PCR reads with MiXCR, giving one entry per CDR3 protein. The sample includes about 210,000 distinct CDR3 sequences, 85% to 95% seen only once; the top ten take approximately 0.094%. Trimming took 5 bases from V and 7 from J, leaving 24 bases between them. The CDR3 length is 16 residues. CDR1 SQVTM and CDR2 ANQGSEA come from the germline V gene. The sample taken for sequencing was CD4+ T cells from PBMCs. V is TRBV29-1 and J is TRBJ2-1; possibly TRBD2 for D (6 bases). This TCR derives from a human donor in good health. The CDR3 sequence is CSVSSPGFRGGNEQFF. The CDR3 region has the DNA TGCAGCGTTTCCTCGCCGGGATTCCGTGGGGGGAATGAGCAGTTCTTC.